This passage covers 7 T cell receptor beta chains from one sample sequenced in a study of regulatory T cells in long-lasting Graves disease. Indicated time point: newly diagnosed GD, antithyroid drugs for less than 3 months. PBMC-extracted RNA yielded the TCR library. Arm-PCR of CDR3 regions and iRepertoire HTBI primers were used to build TCR beta libraries. One entry per CDR3 protein, called by TCRdb with MiXCR from the multiplex PCR reads. The table shows approximately 400,000 distinct CDR3 sequences, with 15% occurring only once. The same data also contributed to another study, on T cells in Graves' hyperthyroidism and ophthalmopathy.

The sequenced sample was peripheral blood mononuclear cells (PBMCs), obtained at new diagnosis, from a patient treated with antithyroid drugs. These receptors were obtained from a woman aged 25 to 39 with Graves disease.

This clonotype was seen at least ten times. The rearrangement uses TRBV10-3 and TRBJ2-3; D may match TRBD1 or TRBD2 (5 bases each). Per germline, CDR1 ENHRY and CDR2 SYGVKD. CDR3 length: 17 residues. V shed 1 base and J shed 0 bases, with 14 bases lying between them. Here the CDR3 DNA reads TGTGCCATCAGTGAGTTGCGCATGGGACGGAGCACAGATACGCAGTATTTT. It specifies CAISELRMGRSTDTQYF.

The V and J genes are TRBV27 and TRBJ1-5; 7 bases map to TRBD1. V gave up 1 base and J gave up 6 bases; unmatched junction bases: 6. Germline V gene data show CDR1 as MNHEY and CDR2 as SMNVEV (reference sequence). CDR3 length: 15 residues. The CDR3: CASSLYWTGLQPQHF. The CDR3 DNA reads TGTGCCAGCAGTTTATATTGGACAGGCCTTCAGCCCCAGCATTTT.

The chain links TRBV7-8 to TRBJ2-3; a possible D gene is TRBD1 (6 bases). The V and J ends lost 5 bases and 4 bases respectively, with 25 bases between them. Looked up from germline, CDR1 is SGHVS and CDR2 is FQNEAQ. The CDR3 loop spans 18 amino acids. The CDR3 loop is CASSGRTYDRWIADTQYF. The CDR3 DNA reads TGTGCCAGCAGCGGGCGGACCTATGACAGGTGGATAGCAGATACGCAGTATTTT.

This clonotype was picked up many times. The chain has TRBV28 and TRBJ2-1; 9 bases match TRBD2. Germline V gene sequence: CDR1 MDHEN, CDR2 SYDVKM. Unmatched junction bases numbered 13, after V lost 4 bases and J lost 6 bases. This CDR3 is 17 amino acids long. The CDR3 sequence is CASSSLPWREGPNEQFF. CDR3 sequence (DNA): TGTGCCAGCAGTTCCCTTCCGTGGCGGGAGGGCCCCAATGAGCAGTTCTTC.

The CDR3 DNA sequence: TGTGCCAGCAGCTGGCCCCGGTCCCTAGCGGGAGGGGGAGTCACAGATACGCAGTATTTT. Protein sequence: CASSWPRSLAGGGVTDTQYF. The rearrangement joins TRBV11-2 to TRBJ2-3, with TRBD2 matching 12 bases. V lost 4 bases, J lost 2 bases, and 16 bases stayed unmatched. CDR1 is SGHAT and CDR2 is FQNNGV in the germline V gene. The CDR3 has 20 amino acids.

This clonotype was counted ten times or more. The CDR3 loop reads CAWSERGLTDTQYF. The CDR3 coding sequence is TGTGCCTGGAGTGAGCGGGGCTTGACAGATACGCAGTATTTT. This chain links TRBV30 with TRBJ2-3, with 7 bases that match TRBD2. The V gene end was trimmed by 1 base and the J gene end by 3 bases; junction bases not matched to a gene: 4. The CDR3 contains 14 residues. Germline CDR1 and CDR2: GTSNPN and SVGIG (reference sequence).

V usage is TRBV12-3 or TRBV12-4 and J usage is TRBJ1-1, with D unclear. The length of the CDR3 is 14 residues. V was pared by 3 bases and J by 1 base, with 9 bases between. The chain's CDR3 is CASSLSQSNTEAFF. CDR3 DNA sequence: TGTGCCAGCAGTTTGAGTCAGTCGAACACTGAAGCTTTCTTT.